This T cell receptor beta chain was sequenced for a study of CD8+ T cells in alopecia areata. Treatment specified: oral pan-JAK inhibitor, 5-10 mg twice daily. V was clipped by 0 bases and J by 4 bases, with 10 bases between them. Germline CDR1 and CDR2: MGHRA and YSYEKL. The CDR3 consists of 15 residues. RNA extraction was followed by reverse transcription into cDNA, which acted as the sequencing template. TCRdb's copy holds only in-frame clones and misses some; the assay was immunoSEQ multiplex PCR. This repertoire shows 50,000 to 65,000 clones, 35% to 55% found once; its top ten account for about 20%.

The sequence was collected from a human donor with alopecia areata. Here the sequenced sample was CD8+ T cells sorted from blood, taken at approximately week 36, from a patient treated with tofacitinib. V usage is TRBV4-1 and J usage is TRBJ1-5, with unresolved D. CDR3 nucleotide sequence: TGCGCCAGCAGCCAAGACCCTACAGATAATCAGCCCCAGCATTTT. Protein sequence: CASSQDPTDNQPQHF.